The sequence of this TCR beta chain was determined in a study of blood T cell repertoires in COVID-19. In its sample, this clone is medium-sized. The CDR3 loop spans 16 amino acids. The V end was cut by 0 bases, the J end by 3 bases, with 14 bases between. Germline V gene data show CDR1 as LGHNA and CDR2 as YSLEER. The table came from immunoSEQ multiplex PCR; TCRdb's copy has only in-frame clones and leaves some out. The table shows over 75,000 clones, with 65% to 90% occurring only once. This chain uses TRBV4-3 with TRBJ1-1; tentative D call: TRBD1 (5 bases). This receptor was obtained from a woman aged 50 to 60 with acute or convalescent COVID-19. Sequencing was carried out using peripheral blood. CDR3 amino acids: CASSQESGGFYTEAFF. The DNA for the CDR3 is TGCGCCAGCAGCCAAGAATCTGGGGGGTTTTACACTGAAGCTTTCTTT.